Following are 9 T cell receptor beta chains from one sample sequenced in a study of identical twins. MiXCR, applied by TCRdb to the 5' RACE reads, yields one record per CDR3 protein. The repertoire holds hundreds of thousands of distinct CDR3 sequences, with 21% as singletons. These data were also reused for a study on T cells expressing NK-cell markers.

Material: PBMCs. Receptors were obtained from a woman aged 18-29 years in good health.

The gene calls are TRBV15 and TRBJ2-5, with 8 bases that match TRBD1. This CDR3 spans 12 amino acids. The ends lost 9 bases at V and 2 bases at J; junction bases unmatched: 2. Germline-derived CDR1 and CDR2 are LNHNV and YYDKDF (reference sequence). CDR3 sequence: CATGTGQETQYF. DNA for the CDR3: TGTGCCACTGGGACAGGTCAAGAGACCCAGTACTTC.

This clonotype was detected a few times. The chain is built from TRBV5-1 and TRBJ2-7; TRBD2 aligns across 8 bases. Trimming took 7 bases from V and 3 from J; bases not matched to a gene: 6. CDR3 size: 13 residues. Germline V lookup: CDR1 SGHRS, CDR2 YFSETQ. CDR3 nucleotide sequence: TGCGCCAGCGGAAGCGGGAGAGGCTACGAGCAGTACTTC. Translating it yields CASGSGRGYEQYF.

The genes are TRBV24-1 and TRBJ2-5; 8 nucleotides line up with TRBD1. With V trimmed by 12 bases and J by 5 bases, 4 bases remained unmatched. Germline V CDR1 and CDR2: KGHDR, SFDVKD. This CDR3 comprises 11 residues. CDR3 sequence: CAPRQGETQYF. In DNA, the CDR3 is TGTGCCCCAAGACAGGGGGAGACCCAGTACTTC.

This clonotype was found many times. This rearrangement joins TRBV29-1 to TRBJ1-2; TRBD1 might be the D (6 bases). V lost 8 bases and J 8 bases, leaving 15 bases between the germline ends. CDR1 SQVTM and CDR2 ANQGSEA come from the germline V gene. The CDR3 contains 11 residues. DNA of the CDR3: TGCAGCACCTCGAGCGGGGGCGGCTACACCTTC. The encoded protein is CSTSSGGGYTF.

The chain uses TRBV6-1 and TRBJ2-7; the D call may be TRBD1 or TRBD2 (5 bases each). The CDR3 extends over 14 amino acids. V was clipped by 6 bases and J by 4 bases, with 16 bases between them. Germline CDR1 and CDR2: MNHNS and SASEGT. The CDR3 nucleotides read TGTGCCAGCAGGATGGACGGGACGAGGTACGAGCAGTACTTC. Protein product: CASRMDGTRYEQYF.

The table lists this clonotype with many counts. The gene calls are TRBV5-5 and TRBJ1-2, with D maybe TRBD1 (5 bases). Per germline, CDR1 SGHKS and CDR2 YYEKEE (reference sequence). The CDR3 has 18 amino acids. V was pared by 3 bases and J by 2 bases, with 23 bases between. The CDR3 DNA reads TGTGCCAGCAGCTACCCGGGGGACTCTATGGGAGCCAACTATGGCTACACCTTC. Encoded protein: CASSYPGDSMGANYGYTF.

In its sample, this clonotype was seen a few times. The chain couples TRBV20-1 to TRBJ2-3; 9 bases are a match to TRBD2. V was pared by 3 bases and J by 6 bases, with 16 bases of the junction left unmatched. The germline gives CDR1 DFQATT, CDR2 SNEGSKA (reference sequence). This CDR3 has 17 residues. CDR3 sequence (DNA): TGCAGTGCTAGGCGCGGCGGGGGGGCCTCGGCGGGCGATACGCAGTATTTT. Translating it yields CSARRGGGASAGDTQYF.

V is TRBV5-6 and J is TRBJ2-5, with D unresolved. V was clipped by 10 bases and J by 1 base, with 8 bases between them. The germline gives CDR1 SGHDT, CDR2 YYEEEE. The CDR3 is 11 residues long. Written as DNA, the CDR3 is TGTGCCCGGCAACCCCAAGAGACCCAGTACTTC. Amino acids: CARQPQETQYF.

This clonotype occurred a few times. V and J are TRBV20-1 and TRBJ2-1; D remains unclear. V shed 3 bases and J shed 0 bases, with 12 bases lying between them. This CDR3 contains 15 residues. Germline V lookup: CDR1 DFQATT, CDR2 SNEGSKA (reference sequence). The CDR3 DNA reads TGCAGTGCTAGGACCGCTTCACGCTCCTACAATGAGCAGTTCTTC. The encoded protein is CSARTASRSYNEQFF.